These T cell receptor beta chains were read from a single sample in a study of spatial heterogeneity in lung cancer. TCRdb ran MiXCR on the 5' RACE reads and lists one entry per CDR3 protein. Here the sample spans 9,000 or so distinct CDR3 sequences, around 3% being singletons. Sample: lung tumor tissue, taken at surgery. The source of these receptors is a male donor with early-stage non-small cell lung cancer. The CDR3 runs from the conserved cysteine through the conserved F or W. The order of the fields is clone size, V gene, D gene, J gene, CDR3 DNA, CDR3 protein. The D gene is left open where the match is weak. Size is stated as once, few, many or a size class.

size: many
V: TRBV12-3/TRBV12-4
D: .
J: TRBJ1-2
DNA: TGTGCCAGCAGCCGAGGGTTGTCCCTCTATGGCTACACCTTC
CDR3: CASSRGLSLYGYTF

size: many
V: TRBV10-3
D: .
J: TRBJ1-2
DNA: TGTGCCATCAGTAAAAATCCAGGGTTCTATGGCTACACCTTC
CDR3: CAISKNPGFYGYTF

size: many
V: TRBV4-2
D: TRBD2
J: TRBJ2-5
DNA: TGTGCCAGCAGCCGATCGCTAGCGGGGGGGGCCACGGAGACCCAGTACTTC
CDR3: CASSRSLAGGATETQYF

size: many
V: TRBV19
D: .
J: TRBJ2-1
DNA: TGTGCCAGTAGTATCCTCTTCGCCGGGATCTACAATGAGCAGTTCTTC
CDR3: CASSILFAGIYNEQFF

size: many
V: TRBV28
D: TRBD1
J: TRBJ1-5
DNA: TGTGCCAGCAGTTCGGGACAGGGTGGCAATCAGCCCCAGCATTTT
CDR3: CASSSGQGGNQPQHF

size: many
V: TRBV20-1
D: TRBD1
J: TRBJ1-5
DNA: TGCAGTGCTCATGGGGGGACAGGGAGCCAGCCCCAGCATTTT
CDR3: CSAHGGTGSQPQHF

size: many
V: TRBV4-2
D: .
J: TRBJ2-7
DNA: TGTGCCAGCAGCCAAGCGGCAGGCGACTACGAGCAGTACTTC
CDR3: CASSQAAGDYEQYF

size: many
V: TRBV7-2
D: TRBD2
J: TRBJ2-2
DNA: TGTGCCAGCAGCCTCCGACCGGGACTAGCATCCGGGGAGCTGTTTTTT
CDR3: CASSLRPGLASGELFF

size: medium-sized
V: TRBV3-1
D: TRBD1
J: TRBJ2-5
DNA: TGTGCCAGCAGCCAAGATCCAATGACGGGACAGCAAGAGACCCAGTACTTC
CDR3: CASSQDPMTGQQETQYF

size: many
V: TRBV20-1
D: TRBD2
J: TRBJ2-3
DNA: TGCAGTGCTAGGCGGGGGACAGATACGCAGTATTTT
CDR3: CSARRGTDTQYF

size: many
V: TRBV6-6
D: .
J: TRBJ2-7
DNA: TGTGCCAGCAGGAACCTTGGCGAGCAGTACTTC
CDR3: CASRNLGEQYF

size: few
V: TRBV5-4
D: TRBD1
J: TRBJ1-3
DNA: TGTGCCAGCAGCTTAGGACAGGGTGAAAACACCATATATTTT
CDR3: CASSLGQGENTIYF

size: many
V: TRBV6-5
D: TRBD2
J: TRBJ2-3
DNA: TGTGCCAGCAGTTACACTAGCGGGGGGGCAGATACGCAGTATTTT
CDR3: CASSYTSGGADTQYF

size: many
V: TRBV12-3/TRBV12-4
D: TRBD1
J: TRBJ1-2
DNA: TGTGCCAGCAGCTATGACAGGGCGGATGGCTACACCTTC
CDR3: CASSYDRADGYTF

size: many
V: TRBV29-1
D: .
J: TRBJ2-3
DNA: TGCAGCGTCGACGGCAGCACAGATACGCAGTATTTT
CDR3: CSVDGSTDTQYF

size: many
V: TRBV7-2
D: TRBD2
J: TRBJ2-1
DNA: TGTGCCAGCAGCTTAGCAGGGACTAGCTATGAGCAGTTCTTC
CDR3: CASSLAGTSYEQFF

size: medium-sized
V: TRBV20-1
D: .
J: TRBJ1-6
DNA: TGCAGTGTCCTACGGGGGGGCGGCAATTCACCCCTCCACTTT
CDR3: CSVLRGGGNSPLHF

size: medium-sized
V: TRBV5-1
D: .
J: TRBJ2-5
DNA: TGCGCCAGCAGACCCCGACCAGCCCAAGAGACCCAGTACTTC
CDR3: CASRPRPAQETQYF

size: few
V: TRBV29-1
D: .
J: TRBJ2-1
DNA: TGCAGCGTTCCCCGGGGCGGGGAAGAGCAGTTCTTC
CDR3: CSVPRGGEEQFF

size: many
V: TRBV24-1
D: .
J: TRBJ2-1
DNA: TGTGCCACCAGGGCAACAGGGAGCTCCTACAATGAGCAGTTCTTC
CDR3: CATRATGSSYNEQFF

size: many
V: TRBV6-5
D: TRBD2
J: TRBJ2-5
DNA: TGTGCCAGCAGTTTCGGGGGGGGTCAAGAGACCCAGTACTTC
CDR3: CASSFGGGQETQYF

size: many
V: TRBV24-1
D: .
J: TRBJ2-3
DNA: TGTGCCACCAGTGACCTAGACGCCTTCACAGATACGCAGTATTTT
CDR3: CATSDLDAFTDTQYF

size: many
V: TRBV12-5
D: .
J: TRBJ2-2
DNA: TGTGCTAGTGGGACTCCCACAGGGCGTTCCACCGGGGAGCTGTTTTTT
CDR3: CASGTPTGRSTGELFF

size: many
V: TRBV5-4
D: TRBD1
J: TRBJ2-1
DNA: TGTGCCAGCAGCTTGGAAAGGGGGCTACTGAATGAGCAGTTCTTC
CDR3: CASSLERGLLNEQFF

size: many
V: TRBV12-3/TRBV12-4
D: .
J: TRBJ2-5
DNA: TGTGCCAGCAGTTTAGCTCGGCGGACCCAAGAGACCCAGTACTTC
CDR3: CASSLARRTQETQYF

size: many
V: TRBV5-1
D: .
J: TRBJ2-6
DNA: TGCGCCAGCAGCTTGGCGGTTGCTGGGGCCAACGTCCTGACTTTC
CDR3: CASSLAVAGANVLTF

size: many
V: TRBV20-1
D: TRBD2
J: TRBJ2-5
DNA: TGCAGTGCTAGAGACCCGCGGGGGGAGACCCAGTACTTC
CDR3: CSARDPRGETQYF

size: many
V: TRBV10-2
D: TRBD1
J: TRBJ2-7
DNA: TGCGCCAGCGGGGACAGAACCGGGACCCTCTCCTACGAGCAGTACTTC
CDR3: CASGDRTGTLSYEQYF

size: many
V: TRBV9
D: TRBD2
J: TRBJ2-5
DNA: TGTGCCAGCAGCGTAGTGCCTAGCGGGCGGGAGACCCAGTACTTC
CDR3: CASSVVPSGRETQYF

size: many
V: TRBV27
D: TRBD1
J: TRBJ1-6
DNA: TGTGCCAGCAGACCGACCCAGGGGGTAAATAATTCACCCCTCCACTTT
CDR3: CASRPTQGVNNSPLHF